This TCR beta chain was profiled in a study of blood T cell repertoires in COVID-19. Study overall: Acute and convalescent COVID-19 specimens originated in the United States, Italy and Spain.

Authors' analysis steps: How many nucleated cells were present was estimated from reference gene primer amplification. TCRdb keeps only in-frame clones here, not all; method: immunoSEQ multiplex PCR. V and J calls and clone size are as listed in that table; D and trimming were resolved from the DNA. The sample contains tens of thousands of clones, roughly 87% of which appear only once. Germline CDR1 MDHEN, CDR2 SYDVKM. Trimming pared 2 bases from V and 3 bases from J, leaving 8 bases between. CDR3 length: 14 residues. The sequence was collected from a man between 45 and 60 years old with acute or convalescent COVID-19. The gene calls are TRBV28 and TRBJ1-5; no definite D call. The specimen was peripheral blood. CDR3: CASSLGGNNQPQHF. The CDR3 DNA sequence: TGTGCCAGCAGTTTAGGAGGGAACAATCAGCCCCAGCATTTT.